The TCR beta chain described here comes from a study of cytomegalovirus exposure and HLA in healthy donors. Researchers ran the PCR with 60 Vbeta and 13 Jbeta primers. Clones were sequenced by immunoSEQ multiplex PCR, and TCRdb holds only the in-frame ones, with some missing. Among about 200,000 clones listed, around 75% were seen once. Per germline, CDR1 SGHVS and CDR2 FQNEAQ. This CDR3 comprises 15 residues. Trimming removed 1 base from V and 5 bases from J, with 14 bases in between. This TCR was recovered from a woman in her 30s in good health and CMV-seronegative. The sample consisted of PBMCs. The chain employs TRBV7-8 and TRBJ2-5; tentatively, D is TRBD2 (6 bases). CDR3 amino acids: CASSLVRRAGETQYF. The CDR3 DNA follows: TGTGCCAGCAGCTTAGTCCGGAGGGCGGGGGAGACCCAGTACTTC.